A single sample is the source of the 25 T cell receptor beta chains below, sequenced in a study of blood T cell repertoires in COVID-19. This table comes from immunoSEQ multiplex PCR, and its TCRdb copy is limited to in-frame clones, with some not included. The data show tens of thousands of clones, with less than 80% seen just once and more than 20% held by the top ten. Sequencing was carried out using peripheral blood. The source is a man in his sixties with active or convalescent COVID-19.

The chain links TRBV5-4 to TRBJ2-5; a possible D gene is TRBD2 (5 bases). Germline-derived CDR1 and CDR2 are SGHNT and YYREEE (reference sequence). The CDR3 covers 14 residues. V was cut by 5 bases and J by 1 base, with 12 bases left in between. The CDR3 DNA sequence: TGTGCCAGCAGTCCAGGAGGAGTCCAAGAGACCCAGTACTTC. It translates to CASSPGGVQETQYF.

This clone occurred a few times. The rearrangement uses TRBV29-1 and TRBJ2-2, with D maybe TRBD1 (6 bases). The V end was cut by 6 bases, the J end by 1 base, with 15 bases between. Germline V gives CDR1 SQVTM, CDR2 ANQGSEA. CDR3 size: 15 residues. The CDR3: CSVPRGGVNTGELFF. The CDR3 nucleotides read TGCAGCGTCCCCAGAGGGGGAGTGAACACCGGGGAGCTGTTTTTT.

The genes are TRBV7-2 and TRBJ2-5, with 8 nucleotides matching TRBD2. The germline V gene encodes CDR1 SGHTA and CDR2 FQGNSA. V trimming: 5 bases; J trimming: 6 bases; junction bases outside the gene matches: 11. The CDR3 extends over 15 amino acids. In DNA, the CDR3 is TGTGCCAGCAGCCCGGGACTAGGGTACTCTCAGACCCAGTACTTC. It encodes CASSPGLGYSQTQYF.

The gene calls are TRBV9 and TRBJ2-2; TRBD2 is a possible D gene (5 bases). The germline V gene has CDR1 SGDLS and CDR2 YYNGEE. The V and J ends lost 3 bases and 5 bases respectively, with 14 bases between them. The CDR3 extends over 15 amino acids. The DNA for the CDR3 is TGTGCCAGCAGCGAAGGGCCGGGGTGGACCGGGGAGCTGTTTTTT. This codes for CASSEGPGWTGELFF.

This sequence joins TRBV19 and TRBJ1-2; the D is unclear. This CDR3 region has 11 residues. Per the germline V gene, CDR1 is LNHDA and CDR2 is SQIVND (reference sequence). Trimming stripped 3 bases from V and 9 bases from J, with 8 bases between. CDR3 DNA: TGTGCCAGTAGTATGGGGAGTCGCTACACCTTC. It yields the protein CASSMGSRYTF.

The V gene is TRBV5-1, the J gene TRBJ1-1, with D maybe TRBD1 (6 bases). CDR1 and CDR2 from the germline V gene are SGHRS and YFSETQ. The length of the CDR3 is 16 residues. Trimming left V 4 bases short and J 3 bases short, with 19 bases between. CDR3 nucleotide sequence: TGCGCCAGCAGCATCCAGGGGATTGCAGAGTACACTGAAGCTTTCTTT. Residues: CASSIQGIAEYTEAFF. Full variable domain (remainder filled in from reference TRBV5-1 and TRBJ1-1): KAGVTQTPRYLIKTRGQQVTLSCSPISGHRSVSWYQQTPGQGLQFLFEYFSETQRNKGNFPGRFSGRQFSNSRSEMNVSTLELGDSALYLCASSIQGIAEYTEAFFGQGTRLTVV.

The chain carries TRBV27 and TRBJ2-3; 7 bases align to TRBD2. The CDR3 totals 15 residues. J lost 1 base, V lost 4 bases, and 5 bases had no gene match. From germline, CDR1 is MNHEY and CDR2 SMNVEV (reference sequence). The CDR3 coding sequence is TGTGCCAGCAGTTCACGCACTAGCGGCACAGATACGCAGTATTTT. Amino acid sequence: CASSSRTSGTDTQYF.

The J gene is TRBJ1-2, the V gene TRBV11-2; TRBD1 aligns across 11 bases. V dropped 4 bases and J dropped 5; count of bases not matched to a gene: 3. This CDR3 has 14 residues. Per the germline V gene, CDR1 is SGHAT and CDR2 is FQNNGV. The CDR3 region is CASSSGTGGYGYTF. The DNA for the CDR3 is TGTGCCAGCAGCTCAGGGACAGGGGGTTATGGCTACACCTTC.

As regards this clone: This sequence is one base from a far larger clone and is likely a read error. The chain couples TRBV27 to TRBJ1-2, with TRBD1 matching 7 bases. The CDR3 covers 13 residues. Germline V gene sequence: CDR1 MNHEY, CDR2 SMNVEV (reference sequence). V lost 4 bases, J lost 2 bases, and 1 base stayed unmatched. CDR3 sequence reads: CASSSGQNYGYTF. Here the CDR3 DNA reads TGTGCCAGCAGTTCGGGACAGAACTATGGCTACACCTTC.

The chain uses TRBV19 and TRBJ1-4; weak D call: TRBD1 (5 bases). V lost 4 bases and J lost 5, with 14 bases in between. Germline V lookup: CDR1 LNHDA, CDR2 SQIVND (reference sequence). This CDR3 has 15 residues. CDR3 DNA sequence: TGTGCCAGTAGTACCCCAGACAGCCGAAATGAAAAACTGTTTTTT. Translated, it gives CASSTPDSRNEKLFF.

This clone was observed once. This chain joins TRBV30 and TRBJ2-5, with 12 nucleotides matching TRBD2. Unmatched junction bases numbered 2, after V lost 1 base and J lost 5 bases. This CDR3 spans 14 amino acids. The germline CDR1 and CDR2 sequences are GTSNPN and SVGIG (reference sequence). The CDR3 protein is CAWSDGTSGETQYF. CDR3 in DNA: TGTGCCTGGAGTGATGGGACTAGCGGGGAGACCCAGTACTTC.

The genes are TRBV5-4 and TRBJ1-2; a weak D match, TRBD1 (5 bases). Between the trimmed V and J ends, which lost 0 bases and 3 bases, there was a span of 12 bases. CDR1 and CDR2 (germline): SGHNT, YYREEE (reference sequence). The length of the CDR3 is 15 residues. CDR3 bases: TGTGCCAGCAGCTTGGTTGGGATAGGGGACTATGGCTACACCTTC. This encodes CASSLVGIGDYGYTF.

The chain has TRBV9 and TRBJ2-3; TRBD1 is a possible D gene (6 bases). CDR1 is SGDLS, CDR2 YYNGEE, per germline. The CDR3 loop spans 17 amino acids. Deletions cut 0 bases from V and 4 bases from J, with 18 bases between. CDR3: CASSVGGSGVIADTQYF. CDR3 nucleotides: TGTGCCAGCAGCGTAGGGGGGTCAGGGGTGATCGCAGATACGCAGTATTTT.

The gene calls are TRBV10-2 and TRBJ2-1, with D possibly TRBD2 on 6 matching bases. V was clipped by 5 bases and J by 1 base, with 15 bases between them. Per the germline V gene, CDR1 is WSHSY and CDR2 is SAAADI. The CDR3 has 16 amino acids. The CDR3 region has the DNA TGCGCCAGCAGTCCCACCGGGGGATTATCCTACAATGAGCAGTTCTTC. Translated: CASSPTGGLSYNEQFF.

The chain joins TRBV6-1 to TRBJ1-5, with TRBD1 as a possible D gene (6 bases). Trimming shortened V by 2 bases and J by 7 bases, and 15 bases separated the two germline ends. Germline V gives CDR1 MNHNS, CDR2 SASEGT. The CDR3 is 15 amino acids. The CDR3 DNA follows: TGTGCCAGCAGTGAACGGCACCGACAGGCCCAGCCCCAGCATTTT. It codes for CASSERHRQAQPQHF.

The chain combines TRBV6-6 with TRBJ2-1; TRBD1 aligns across 10 bases. Germline loops: CDR1 MNHNY, CDR2 SVGAGI (reference sequence). The CDR3 is 15 amino acids. The V gene end was trimmed by 0 bases and the J gene end by 7 bases; junction bases not matched to a gene: 3. The CDR3 reads CASSYSLGQGNEQFF. DNA of the CDR3: TGTGCCAGCAGTTACTCACTGGGACAGGGGAATGAGCAGTTCTTC.

CDR3 nucleotide sequence: TGTGCCAGCAGTTTAAGGGGCGGTGAGCAGTTCTTC. Protein product: CASSLRGGEQFF. V gene TRBV27 combines with J gene TRBJ2-1; weak D call: TRBD1 (5 bases). Germline CDR1 MNHEY, CDR2 SMNVEV (reference sequence). Trimming removed 2 bases at V and 9 bases at J, with 8 bases between. This CDR3 has 12 amino acids.

The rearrangement joins TRBV27 to TRBJ1-5, with 7 nucleotides matching TRBD1. V lost 1 base to trimming and J lost 2 bases; unmatched junction nucleotides: 2. Germline loops: CDR1 MNHEY, CDR2 SMNVEV (reference sequence). CDR3 length: 15 amino acids. CDR3 sequence: CASSLYRGGNQPQHF. The CDR3 bases are TGTGCCAGCAGTTTATACAGGGGCGGCAATCAGCCCCAGCATTTT.

This clone was seen more than once but under ten times. This sequence joins TRBV4-1 and TRBJ2-5; no reliable D call. CDR3 size: 15 residues. The germline V gene encodes CDR1 MGHRA and CDR2 YSYEKL. V was trimmed by 0 bases and J by 2 bases, leaving 10 bases between them. The CDR3 spells CASSQESGLQETQYF. CDR3 nucleotide sequence: TGCGCCAGCAGCCAAGAGTCCGGGTTACAAGAGACCCAGTACTTC.

This clone was counted between two and nine times. The CDR3 DNA follows: TGTGCCAGCAGCCGGGAATTAAACTACGGGGGCTACACCTTC. It is translated as CASSRELNYGGYTF. The chain joins TRBV7-9 to TRBJ1-2, with D unclear. V dropped 5 bases and J dropped 8 bases, with 18 bases sitting between them. The CDR3 totals 14 residues. Germline V gene lookup returns CDR1 SEHNR and CDR2 FQNEAQ (reference sequence).

The V call is TRBV3-1 (or the pseudogene TRBV3-2), the J call TRBJ2-1; weak D call: TRBD2 (6 bases). CDR1 is LGHDT and CDR2 is YNNKEL in the germline V gene (reference sequence). Deletions cut 4 bases from V and 6 bases from J, with 16 bases between. The CDR3 is 15 amino acids. CDR3 DNA: TGTGCCAGCAGCCCCCGGACTAATCCCAGCAATGAGCAGTTCTTC. Protein product: CASSPRTNPSNEQFF.

J is TRBJ2-1 and V is TRBV2; 7 nucleotides agree with TRBD2. Germline V gene data show CDR1 as SNHLY and CDR2 as FYNNEI. There are 16 residues in the CDR3. V shed 8 bases and J 4 bases; nucleotides not matched to a gene: 14. This chain's CDR3 is CASRLQERGGYNEQFF. CDR3 DNA: TGTGCCAGCCGCCTCCAAGAGCGGGGAGGTTACAATGAGCAGTTCTTC.

The J gene is TRBJ2-5, the V gene TRBV28, with 9 nucleotides matching TRBD1. J was trimmed by 2 bases and V by 5 bases; bases with no gene match: 12. This CDR3 comprises 17 residues. Per germline, CDR1 MDHEN and CDR2 SYDVKM. The CDR3 sequence is CASSTRFGQGKQETQYF. Written as DNA, the CDR3 is TGTGCCAGCAGTACCCGATTTGGACAGGGGAAGCAAGAGACCCAGTACTTC.

V gene TRBV4-1 combines with J gene TRBJ2-1; D ambiguous. The CDR3 spans 13 residues. V shed 1 base and J shed 7 bases, with 8 bases lying between them. CDR1 is MGHRA, CDR2 YSYEKL, per germline. CDR3 region: CASSQVQANEQFF. CDR3 sequence (DNA): TGCGCCAGCAGCCAAGTCCAGGCGAATGAGCAGTTCTTC.

The gene calls are TRBV7-6 and TRBJ2-1; 11 bases agree with TRBD2. Germline V gives CDR1 SGHVS, CDR2 FNYEAQ. With V trimmed by 5 bases and J by 1 base, 4 bases remained unmatched. CDR3 length: 16 residues. CDR3 residues: CASSLTSGGSYNEQFF. For the CDR3, the DNA is TGTGCCAGCAGCCTAACTAGCGGGGGTTCCTACAATGAGCAGTTCTTC.